One sample yielded the 25 T cell receptor beta chains listed below, sequenced in a study of beta chain features in type 1 diabetes. General observations from the study: Shorter TCRB CDR3s, moderately but significantly so, marked every one of the four CD4+ subsets in Type 1 diabetes patients.

Reverse transcribing all isolated RNA meant expressed TCRB transcripts were sequenced. TCRdb's table, derived via immunoSEQ multiplex PCR, lists solely in-frame clones and lacks some. The sample includes about 150,000 clones, approximately 10% of them seen just once. For these receptors, no antigen is known. Sample: central memory CD4+ T cells from blood. These receptors all come from a man aged 25 to 45 with type 1 diabetes.

Many counts were recorded for this clone. The identical CDR3 is also encoded by other nucleotide sequences in the sample. The V call is TRBV11-2, the J call TRBJ2-1, with TRBD2 matching over 13 bases. The CDR3 runs to 15 residues. The V segment lost 5 bases and the J segment 7 bases; nucleotides outside the gene matches: 5. Germline V lookup: CDR1 SGHAT, CDR2 FQNNGV. CDR3 sequence reads: CASSPRLAGGNEQFF. Written as DNA, the CDR3 is TGTGCCAGCAGCCCACGACTAGCGGGAGGAAATGAGCAGTTCTTC.

The rearrangement uses TRBV5-6 and TRBJ1-4; no reliable D call. V was pared by 4 bases and J by 7 bases, with 8 bases between. This CDR3 has 12 amino acids. Germline CDR1 SGHDT, CDR2 YYEEEE. DNA for the CDR3: TGTGCCAGCAGCCGAGGAATTGAAAAACTGTTTTTT. Protein sequence: CASSRGIEKLFF.

This chain uses TRBV19 with TRBJ2-1, with TRBD1 as a possible D gene (6 bases). V lost 5 bases and J 4 bases, leaving 9 bases between the germline ends. The CDR3 loop spans 13 amino acids. Germline CDR1 LNHDA, CDR2 SQIVND (reference sequence). Here the CDR3 DNA reads TGTGCCAGTAGTCTAGGACAGTACAATGAGCAGTTCTTC. This codes for CASSLGQYNEQFF.

In this sample, this clone turned up a few times. V usage is TRBV19 and J usage is TRBJ1-5; D ambiguous. Germline V gene data show CDR1 as LNHDA and CDR2 as SQIVND (reference sequence). The V gene lost 3 bases and the J gene lost 1 base, with 13 bases spanning the gap. This CDR3 comprises 16 residues. The DNA for the CDR3 is TGTGCCAGTAGTATTAGAGGATCCGAAAGCAATCAGCCCCAGCATTTT. Amino acid sequence: CASSIRGSESNQPQHF. Based on the CDR3 plus reference TRBV19 and TRBJ1-5, the full variable domain is DGGITQSPKYLFRKEGQNVTLSCEQNLNHDAMYWYRQDPGQGLRLIYYSQIVNDFQKGDIAEGYSVSREKKESFPLTVTSAQKNPTAFYLCASSIRGSESNQPQHFGDGTRLSIL.

This CDR3 is CASSARTGGKSTF. CDR3 DNA: TGTGCCAGCAGTGCAAGGACAGGGGGCAAGTCCACCTTC. The rearrangement joins TRBV6-1 to TRBJ1-2; TRBD1 agrees at 11 bases. Trimming removed 4 bases from V and 13 bases from J; junction bases left unmatched: 8. Per germline, CDR1 MNHNS and CDR2 SASEGT. CDR3 length: 13 residues.

The table lists this clone with a few counts. A junction end diverges from the germline sequence, so it may reflect a read error. The chain has TRBV7-2 and TRBJ2-7; 8 bases map to TRBD1. This CDR3 has 14 residues. CDR1 is SGHTA, CDR2 FQGNSA, per germline. Written as DNA, the CDR3 is TGTGCCAGCAGCTCGGGACAGGACTCCTCCGAGCAGTACTTC. It yields the protein CASSSGQDSSEQYF.

This clone was seen only a few times. J is TRBJ2-1 and V is TRBV9; D uncertain. The CDR3 is 14 residues long. Germline V gene sequence: CDR1 SGDLS, CDR2 YYNGEE. Trimming removed 1 base at V and 0 bases at J, with 5 bases between. The CDR3 reads CASSVLGSYNEQFF. DNA of the CDR3: TGTGCCAGCAGCGTACTAGGCTCCTACAATGAGCAGTTCTTC.

This rearrangement joins TRBV7-9 to TRBJ2-1; 12 bases align to TRBD2. Germline CDR1 and CDR2: SEHNR and FQNEAQ (reference sequence). This CDR3 region has 13 residues. V lost 6 bases to trimming and J lost 6 bases; unmatched junction nucleotides: 0. The CDR3 DNA reads TGTGCCAGCAGACTAGCGGGAGGCAATGAGCAGTTCTTC. This translates into CASRLAGGNEQFF. Filled out from reference TRBV7-9 and TRBJ2-1, the complete variable domain reads DTGVSQNPRHKITKRGQNVTFRCDPISEHNRLYWYRQTLGQGPEFLTYFQNEAQLEKSRLLSDRFSAERPKGSFSTLEIQRTEQGDSAMYLCASRLAGGNEQFFGPGTRLTVL.

This clone was counted between two and nine times. V gene TRBV2 combines with J gene TRBJ2-3, with a weak D call TRBD2 (5 bases). Trimming took 8 bases from V and 2 from J, leaving 11 bases between them. In germline, CDR1 is SNHLY, CDR2 FYNNEI. This CDR3 has 13 residues. CDR3 loop: CASAQLVTDTQYF. The DNA for the CDR3 is TGTGCCAGCGCCCAACTAGTCACAGATACGCAGTATTTT.

This sequence joins TRBV28 and TRBJ2-1; 11 nucleotides align to TRBD2. Germline loops: CDR1 MDHEN, CDR2 SYDVKM. V lost 3 bases and J lost 9; bases outside the gene matches: 10. This CDR3 region has 16 residues. The CDR3 is CASSFFTSGSTGEQFF. CDR3 nucleotide sequence: TGTGCCAGCAGTTTCTTTACTAGCGGGAGTACGGGTGAGCAGTTCTTC.

The V and J genes are TRBV18 and TRBJ2-1; maybe TRBD2 (5 bases). The CDR3 has 16 residues. From germline, CDR1 is KGHSH and CDR2 LQKENI. V lost 3 bases, J lost 8 bases, and 20 bases lay in between. DNA for the CDR3: TGTGCCAGCTCACCTGACGCCTACCTAGCTCTGGATGAGCAGTTCTTC. It translates to CASSPDAYLALDEQFF.

In this sample, this clone turned up a few times. The chain uses TRBV30 and TRBJ1-1; D may be TRBD1 (5 bases). This CDR3 comprises 13 residues. V was clipped by 4 bases and J by 0 bases, with 9 bases between them. Germline-derived CDR1 and CDR2 are GTSNPN and SVGIG (reference sequence). Here the CDR3 reads CAWTGLMNTEAFF. The CDR3 nucleotides are TGTGCCTGGACAGGGTTGATGAACACTGAAGCTTTCTTT.

The table lists this clone with many counts. This chain uses TRBV11-1 with TRBJ1-4, with D uncertain. Germline-derived CDR1 and CDR2 are SGHAT and FQDESV (reference sequence). The CDR3 length is 13 residues. Trimming took off 3 bases at V and 5 bases at J, with 7 bases between the two ends. This CDR3 reads CASSFLENEKLFF. In DNA, the CDR3 is TGTGCCAGCAGCTTCCTGGAGAATGAAAAACTGTTTTTT.

In this sample, this clone turned up many times. The chain combines TRBV29-1 with TRBJ2-1, with D uncertain. The germline V gene has CDR1 SQVTM and CDR2 ANQGSEA. V was cut by 7 bases and J by 7 bases, with 8 bases left in between. The length of the CDR3 is 10 residues. The CDR3 spells CSAQVNEQFF. CDR3 coding DNA: TGCAGCGCCCAGGTAAATGAGCAGTTCTTC.

The chain employs TRBV19 and TRBJ2-6, with unresolved D. Germline CDR1 LNHDA, CDR2 SQIVND (reference sequence). Trimming took off 7 bases at V and 4 bases at J, with 5 bases between the two ends. This CDR3 comprises 12 residues. The CDR3 region is CASTSGANVLTF. For the CDR3, the DNA is TGTGCCAGTACCTCCGGGGCCAACGTCCTGACTTTC.

The CDR3 DNA is TGTGCCAGCAGCTTAGACAGGGACATTCAGTACTTC. Encoded protein: CASSLDRDIQYF. The chain couples TRBV11-2 to TRBJ2-4; possible D gene TRBD1, 5 bases. V lost 0 bases and J 8 bases, leaving 5 bases between the germline ends. This CDR3 is 12 amino acids long. The germline CDR1 and CDR2 sequences are SGHAT and FQNNGV.

CDR3 residues: CASSKGQGGGGGANVLTF. As DNA, the CDR3 is TGTGCCAGCTCGAAGGGACAGGGGGGAGGTGGTGGGGCCAACGTCCTGACTTTC. The chain joins TRBV28 to TRBJ2-6; 11 bases agree with TRBD1. With 8 bases clipped from V and 3 bases from J, the junction kept 12 bases outside the gene matches. The length of the CDR3 is 18 residues. Germline CDR1 reads MDHEN; CDR2 reads SYDVKM.

The chain combines TRBV14 with TRBJ1-2; 7 nucleotides align to TRBD1. This CDR3 spans 13 amino acids. CDR1 and CDR2 (germline): SGHDN, FVKESK. Germline trimming cut 4 bases from V and 5 bases from J; bases unmatched to any gene: 4. CDR3 in amino acids: CASSPGQRYGYTF. DNA of the CDR3: TGTGCCAGCAGCCCGGGACAGAGATATGGCTACACCTTC.

Only a few counts were recorded for this clone. This chain links TRBV5-1 with TRBJ2-3; no firm D call. The germline CDR1 and CDR2 sequences are SGHRS and YFSETQ. The CDR3 consists of 12 residues. Trimming pared 4 bases from V and 1 base from J, leaving 4 bases between. The CDR3 is CASSPGTDTQYF. The CDR3 DNA sequence: TGCGCCAGCAGCCCCGGCACAGATACGCAGTATTTT.

The CDR3 sequence is CASSTDRGLGTRPTTSSYNEQFF. Here the CDR3 DNA reads TGTGCCAGTAGTACCGACAGGGGGCTCGGGACTAGACCCACCACCAGCTCCTACAATGAGCAGTTCTTC. The V call is TRBV19, the J call TRBJ2-1, with 10 bases that match TRBD1. V lost 4 bases and J lost 0; bases outside the gene matches: 24. CDR1 and CDR2 (germline): LNHDA, SQIVND (reference sequence). The CDR3 sequence is 23 residues long.

The chain joins TRBV18 to TRBJ2-5; the match to TRBD2 covers 10 bases. CDR3 length: 17 residues. Germline CDR1 KGHSH, CDR2 LQKENI. J lost 9 bases, V lost 0 bases, and 13 bases had no gene match. Here the CDR3 DNA reads TGTGCCAGCTCACCACCGCTAGCGGGAGACCCCCAACGCTCCCAGTACTTC. Its protein product is CASSPPLAGDPQRSQYF.

This rearrangement joins TRBV2 to TRBJ2-5, with 7 nucleotides matching TRBD2. The CDR3 totals 14 residues. After removal of 4 bases from V and 4 bases from J, the junction contained 6 bases not matched to a gene. Germline CDR1 is SNHLY and CDR2 is FYNNEI. The CDR3 loop is CASSGLAVGETQYF. The CDR3, as DNA: TGTGCCAGCAGTGGGCTAGCGGTGGGAGAGACCCAGTACTTC.

The chain combines TRBV27 with TRBJ1-1; 7 positions match TRBD1. The V and J ends lost 8 bases and 4 bases, in that order; junction bases with no gene match: 13. In germline, CDR1 is MNHEY, CDR2 SMNVEV (reference sequence). The CDR3 is 15 residues long. The CDR3, as DNA: TGTGCCAGCCGGCCCAGACAGGGCGTTAGCACTGAAGCTTTCTTT. Amino acids: CASRPRQGVSTEAFF.

The chain joins TRBV5-1 to TRBJ1-5; D perhaps matches TRBD1 (6 bases). Germline CDR1 reads SGHRS; CDR2 reads YFSETQ. CDR3 length: 15 residues. V was trimmed by 1 base and J by 3 bases, leaving 11 bases between them. The CDR3 region is CASSLSGDLNQPQHF. CDR3 DNA sequence: TGCGCCAGCAGCTTGTCAGGGGATCTCAATCAGCCCCAGCATTTT.

The sample holds a few counts of this clone. The V gene is TRBV29-1, the J gene TRBJ1-2; D not certain. CDR1 and CDR2 from the germline V gene are SQVTM and ANQGSEA. Trimming removed 8 bases from V and 6 bases from J, with 4 bases in between. This CDR3 is 8 amino acids long. CDR3 in DNA: TGCAGCTCAAATGGCTACACCTTC. Translated, it gives CSSNGYTF.